This T cell receptor beta chain was found in a study of spatial heterogeneity in lung cancer. Study details: Counts of TCR transcripts in tumor regions tracked strongly with a T cell module score that came from matched bulk RNA-seq.

Regarding the study as a whole: Higher tumor mutation counts went along with higher counts of expanded intratumoral alpha and beta TCRs.

Individual TCR cDNA molecules each bore their own unique molecular identifier. TCRdb re-called the 5' RACE reads through MiXCR, storing one row per CDR3 protein. Of more than 2,500 distinct CDR3 sequences listed, 8% are singletons. There are 14 residues in the CDR3. The V end was cut by 6 bases, the J end by 4 bases, with 15 bases between. By share, this clonotype ranks as medium-sized (0.01 to 0.1%). Its specificity is not known. As for time point: sample taken at primary tumor resection. No cell sorting; template was whole RNA from tumor, lung tissue or PBMC. Sequences were derived from lung tumor tissue, sampled at surgery. The rearrangement joins TRBV12-3 or TRBV12-4 to TRBJ1-2, with D perhaps TRBD1 (5 bases). This TCR was recovered from a male donor with early-stage non-small cell lung cancer. CDR3: CASSPTAGTYGYTF. CDR3 DNA sequence: TGTGCCAGCAGCCCGACCGCAGGGACCTATGGCTACACCTTC.